Sequencing of this T cell receptor (beta chain) was carried out in a study of blood T cell repertoires in COVID-19. The overall study: Donors in the United States, Italy and Spain gave samples during acute or convalescent COVID-19. From T cells, B-cell-depleted T cells, or PBMCs came the material, which was cDNA or gDNA.

Original analysis: Using reference gene primer amplification, nucleated cell counts were estimated. Method: immunoSEQ multiplex PCR; TCRdb's copy keeps in-frame clones and lacks some. V, J and clone size are taken as reported in that table, and D and trimming were inferred from the DNA itself. Here the sample spans tens of thousands of clones, about 90% being singletons. With 0 bases removed from V and 3 bases from J, the gap between germline ends came to 10 bases. CDR3 size: 15 residues. Germline loops: CDR1 SGHKS, CDR2 YYEKEE (reference sequence). J is TRBJ1-5 and V is TRBV5-5; weak D call: TRBD1 (6 bases). The receptor comes from a human donor with active COVID-19. The donor label of this sample is uncertain. The specimen was peripheral blood. The CDR3 DNA sequence: TGTGCCAGCAGCTTGGATAGGACAGTCAATCAGCCCCAGCATTTT. Translation gives CASSLDRTVNQPQHF.